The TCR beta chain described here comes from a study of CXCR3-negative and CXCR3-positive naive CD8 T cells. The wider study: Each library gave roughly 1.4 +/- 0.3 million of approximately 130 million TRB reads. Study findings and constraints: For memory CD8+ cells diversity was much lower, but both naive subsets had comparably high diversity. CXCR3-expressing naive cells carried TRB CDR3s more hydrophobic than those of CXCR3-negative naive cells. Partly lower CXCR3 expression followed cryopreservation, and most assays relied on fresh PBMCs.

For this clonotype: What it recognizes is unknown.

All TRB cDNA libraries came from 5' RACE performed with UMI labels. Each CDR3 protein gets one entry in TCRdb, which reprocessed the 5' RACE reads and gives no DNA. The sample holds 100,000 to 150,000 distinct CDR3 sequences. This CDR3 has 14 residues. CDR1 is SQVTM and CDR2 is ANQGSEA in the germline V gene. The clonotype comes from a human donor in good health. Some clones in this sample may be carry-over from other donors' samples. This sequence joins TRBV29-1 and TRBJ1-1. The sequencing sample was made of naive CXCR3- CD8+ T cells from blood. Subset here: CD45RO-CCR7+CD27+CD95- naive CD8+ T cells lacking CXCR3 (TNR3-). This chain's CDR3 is CSVVRAGGQREAFF.